These 2 T cell receptor beta chains originate from one sample sequenced in a study of shared clonotypes between healthy human individuals. TCRdb's copy holds only in-frame clones and misses some; the assay was immunoSEQ multiplex PCR. The table records about 1.9 million clones, roughly 95% of them present only once. Naive CD8 isolation took CD45RO-negative cells positively selected for CCR7 and excluded terminally differentiated effector memory CD45RA+ cells. Material for sequencing was naive CD8+ T cells from PBMCs. All receptors derive from a man between 18 and 29 years old in good health. Some clones in this sample may be carry-over from other donors' samples.

This sequence joins TRBV7-9 and TRBJ2-2; TRBD1 might be the D (6 bases). The CDR3 contains 15 residues. V was shortened by 5 bases and J by 0 bases, with 10 bases between the two germline ends. Germline lookup yields CDR1 SEHNR and CDR2 FQNEAQ (reference sequence). The CDR3, as DNA: TGTGCCAGCAGCCCCCGACAGGCGAACACCGGGGAGCTGTTTTTT. It translates to CASSPRQANTGELFF.

The chain combines TRBV27 with TRBJ2-1; 14 nucleotides agree with TRBD2. Germline CDR1 and CDR2: MNHEY and SMNVEV (reference sequence). J gave up 12 bases and V 4 bases, and 14 bases lay outside the gene matches. CDR3 length equals 17 residues. The CDR3 is CASSSGLAGDKRFGQFF. The CDR3 region has the DNA TGTGCCAGCAGTTCGGGACTAGCGGGAGATAAACGGTTCGGGCAGTTCTTC.